The TCR beta chain described here comes from a study of T cells after yellow fever vaccination. Across the study: A sort based on CD3, CD45RA, CCR7 and CD95 yielded the EM, EMRA, CM and Tscm memory subsets. SMART-Seq v4 Ultra Low Input served to prepare low-cell-number fractions. General study points: Subsequent to the booster, the majority of primary-vaccination clones reappeared (around 95% CD4, 85% to 90% CD8).

This clonotype ranks as medium-sized. In germline, CDR1 is MNHEY, CDR2 SVGAGI. The ends were cut back, 6 bases at V and 3 bases at J, with 5 bases in the middle. This CDR3 has 11 residues. The TCR cDNA carried a universal primer site and UMIs from 5'RACE template switching. MiXCR, applied by TCRdb to the 5' RACE reads, yields one record per CDR3 protein. This repertoire shows 11,000 to 15,000 distinct CDR3 sequences, 6% to 8% found once; its top ten account for 1.6%. The rearrangement joins TRBV6-5 to TRBJ2-5; no firm D call. This TCR came from a man in his late teens or twenties who received the YFV17D yellow fever vaccine. This material consisted of PBMCs, either bulk or a sorted T-cell subset (CD4+, CD8+, memory, or dextramer-sorted; not recorded which), taken on the day of the yellow fever booster vaccination. In DNA form, the CDR3 reads TGTGCCAGCAGCTTCGAAGAGACCCAGTACTTC. Encoded protein: CASSFEETQYF.